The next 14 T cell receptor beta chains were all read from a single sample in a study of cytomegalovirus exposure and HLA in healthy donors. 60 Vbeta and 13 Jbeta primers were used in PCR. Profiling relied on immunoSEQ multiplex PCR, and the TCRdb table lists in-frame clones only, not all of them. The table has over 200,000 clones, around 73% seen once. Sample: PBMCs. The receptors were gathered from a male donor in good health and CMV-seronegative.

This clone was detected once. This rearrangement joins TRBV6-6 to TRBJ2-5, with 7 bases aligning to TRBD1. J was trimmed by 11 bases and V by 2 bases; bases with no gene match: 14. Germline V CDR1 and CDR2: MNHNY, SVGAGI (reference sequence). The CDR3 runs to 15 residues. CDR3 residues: CASSYPIGQVEQQYF. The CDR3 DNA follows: TGTGCCAGCAGTTACCCGATCGGACAGGTTGAACAGCAGTACTTC.

CDR3 bases: TGTGCCAGCAGTTTCGGACTAGCGCGAGGTGAGCAGTTCTTC. It is translated as CASSFGLARGEQFF. The chain recombines TRBV28 with TRBJ2-1; 9 bases match TRBD2. The CDR3 runs to 14 residues. With V trimmed by 3 bases and J by 9 bases, 6 bases remained unmatched. Germline assignment: CDR1 MDHEN and CDR2 SYDVKM.

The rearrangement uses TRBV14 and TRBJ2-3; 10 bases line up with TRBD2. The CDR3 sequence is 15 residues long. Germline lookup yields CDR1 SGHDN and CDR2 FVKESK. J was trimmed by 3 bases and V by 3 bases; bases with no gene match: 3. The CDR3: CASSHQAGGTDTQYF. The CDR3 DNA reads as TGTGCCAGCAGCCATCAAGCGGGAGGGACAGATACGCAGTATTTT.

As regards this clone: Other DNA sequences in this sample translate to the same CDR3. CDR3 in amino acids: CASSESYTGELFF. DNA for the CDR3: TGCGCCAGCAGTGAGTCCTACACCGGGGAGCTGTTTTTT. The V call is TRBV10-1, the J call TRBJ2-2; the D is unclear. V was clipped by 0 bases and J by 3 bases, with 2 bases between them. Per the germline V gene, CDR1 is WNHNN and CDR2 is SYGVQD (reference sequence). The CDR3 extends over 13 amino acids.

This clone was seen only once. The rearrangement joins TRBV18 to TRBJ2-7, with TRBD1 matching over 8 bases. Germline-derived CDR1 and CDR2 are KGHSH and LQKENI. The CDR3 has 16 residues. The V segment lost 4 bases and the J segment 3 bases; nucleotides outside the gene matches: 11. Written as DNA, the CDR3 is TGTGCCAGCTCACTCCGGGACAGGCTCCAATACTACGAGCAGTACTTC. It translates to CASSLRDRLQYYEQYF. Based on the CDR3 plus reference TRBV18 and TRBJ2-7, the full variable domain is NAGVMQNPRHLVRRRGQEARLRCSPMKGHSHVYWYRQLPEEGLKFMVYLQKENIIDESGMPKERFSAEFPKEGPSILRIQQVVRGDSAAYFCASSLRDRLQYYEQYFGPGTRLTVT.

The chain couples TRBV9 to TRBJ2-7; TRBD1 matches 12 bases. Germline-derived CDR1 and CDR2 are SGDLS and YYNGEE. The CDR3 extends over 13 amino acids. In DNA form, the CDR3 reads TGTGCGTCGGGACAGGGGGCGACGGGAGAGCAGTACTTC. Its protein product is CASGQGATGEQYF.

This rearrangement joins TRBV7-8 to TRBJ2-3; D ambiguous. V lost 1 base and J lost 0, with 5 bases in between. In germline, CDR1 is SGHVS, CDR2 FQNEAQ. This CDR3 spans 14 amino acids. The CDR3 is CASSLDPSTDTQYF. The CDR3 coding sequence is TGTGCCAGCAGCTTAGATCCTAGCACAGATACGCAGTATTTT.

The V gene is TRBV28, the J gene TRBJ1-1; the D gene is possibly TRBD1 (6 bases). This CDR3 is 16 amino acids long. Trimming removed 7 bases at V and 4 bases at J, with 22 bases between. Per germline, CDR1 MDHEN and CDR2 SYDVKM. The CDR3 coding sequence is TGTGCCAGCATCCTAGTGGCTGGGGGCGTGGGCACTGAAGCTTTCTTT. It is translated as CASILVAGGVGTEAFF.

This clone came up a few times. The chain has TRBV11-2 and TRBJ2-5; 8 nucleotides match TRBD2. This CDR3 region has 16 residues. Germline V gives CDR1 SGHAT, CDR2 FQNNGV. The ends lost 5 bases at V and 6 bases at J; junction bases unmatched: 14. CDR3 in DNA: TGTGCCAGCAGCCCTCGGGAACGGGAGGGCCCCCAGACCCAGTACTTC. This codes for CASSPREREGPQTQYF.

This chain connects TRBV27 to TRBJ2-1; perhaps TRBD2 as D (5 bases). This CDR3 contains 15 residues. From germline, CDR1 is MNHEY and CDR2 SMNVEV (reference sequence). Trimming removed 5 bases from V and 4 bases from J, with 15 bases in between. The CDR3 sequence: CASSLRESAYNEQFF. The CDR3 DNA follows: TGTGCCAGCAGTCTCCGGGAAAGTGCATACAATGAGCAGTTCTTC.

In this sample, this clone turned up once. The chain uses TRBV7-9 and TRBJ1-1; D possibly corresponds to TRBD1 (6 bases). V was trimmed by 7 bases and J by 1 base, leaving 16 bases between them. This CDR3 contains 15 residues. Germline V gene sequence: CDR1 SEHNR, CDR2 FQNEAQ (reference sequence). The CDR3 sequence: CASTEEGTRNTEAFF. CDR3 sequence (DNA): TGTGCCAGCACCGAAGAGGGGACAAGGAACACTGAAGCTTTCTTT. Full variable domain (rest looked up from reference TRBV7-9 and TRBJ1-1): DTGVSQNPRHKITKRGQNVTFRCDPISEHNRLYWYRQTLGQGPEFLTYFQNEAQLEKSRLLSDRFSAERPKGSFSTLEIQRTEQGDSAMYLCASTEEGTRNTEAFFGQGTRLTVV.

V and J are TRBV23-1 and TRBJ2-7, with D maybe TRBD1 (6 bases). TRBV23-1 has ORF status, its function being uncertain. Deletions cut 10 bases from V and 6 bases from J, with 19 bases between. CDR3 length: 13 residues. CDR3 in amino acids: CATQGKIGCEQYF. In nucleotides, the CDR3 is TGCGCCACCCAGGGGAAAATTGGATGCGAGCAGTACTTC.

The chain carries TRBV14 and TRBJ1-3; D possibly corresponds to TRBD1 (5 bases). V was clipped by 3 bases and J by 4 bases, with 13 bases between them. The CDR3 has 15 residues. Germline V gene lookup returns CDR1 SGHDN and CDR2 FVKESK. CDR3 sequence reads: CASSQIGQVGNTIYF. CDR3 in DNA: TGTGCCAGCAGCCAGATCGGACAAGTCGGAAACACCATATATTTT.

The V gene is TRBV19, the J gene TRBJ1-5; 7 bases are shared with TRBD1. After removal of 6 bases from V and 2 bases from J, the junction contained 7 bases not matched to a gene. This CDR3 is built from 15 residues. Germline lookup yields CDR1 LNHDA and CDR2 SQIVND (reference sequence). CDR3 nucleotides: TGTGCCAGTAGCCCCGACAGGGCCGGCAATCAGCCCCAGCATTTT. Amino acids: CASSPDRAGNQPQHF.